This T cell receptor beta chain was retrieved from a study of shared clonotypes between healthy human individuals. Positive CCR7 selection of CD45RO-negative cells yielded the naive CD8 cells, and terminally differentiated effector memory CD45RA+ cells were excluded. Only Caucasian adults living in Nashville, Tennessee made up the donor group. Profiled with immunoSEQ multiplex PCR; TCRdb holds only in-frame clones, not every one. In the table there are about 590,000 clones, roughly 95% of which are singletons. The CDR3 is made up of 17 amino acids. Looked up from germline, CDR1 is SEHNR and CDR2 is FQNEAQ (reference sequence). Trimming removed 5 bases from V and 1 base from J, with 20 bases in between.

The clonotype comes from a woman in her twenties or thirties in good health. The gene calls are TRBV7-9 and TRBJ1-2; weak D call: TRBD1 (5 bases). Material: naive CD8+ T cells sorted from blood. The CDR3 sequence is CASSLSRGRHYNYGYTF. The CDR3 DNA is TGTGCCAGCAGCCTATCACGGGGGAGACATTATAACTATGGCTACACCTTC.